The source of this T cell receptor (beta chain) is a study of cytomegalovirus exposure and HLA in healthy donors. With respect to this clone: The antigen is unknown.

The CDR3 has 17 amino acids. Germline V gene data show CDR1 as SGHVS and CDR2 as FNYEAQ. The V gene lost 1 base and the J gene lost 0 bases, with 16 bases spanning the gap. Broader study findings: An analysis done earlier found most TCR beta V segments productive about 87% or about 30% of the time. An Asian-associated ancestry cluster reportedly showed fewer N-insertions than the approximately 700-donor mean in a later analysis. Follow-up analysis found HLA locus-dependent TCR association rates, highest for DRB1 and lowest for HLA-C.

13 Jbeta primers and 60 Vbeta primers were used for the PCR. Here immunoSEQ multiplex PCR was the method, and the copy in TCRdb shows in-frame clones only, minus some. This sample's clone table lists 200,000 to 250,000 clones. The chain couples TRBV7-6 to TRBJ2-7; TRBD2 might be the D (7 bases). This clonotype was sampled from a girl between 2 and 10 years old in good health and CMV-seropositive. The sample comprised PBMCs. As DNA, the CDR3 is TGTGCCAGCAGCTTAGGGGAGGGGGATTTGTTCTCCTACGAGCAGTACTTC. It encodes CASSLGEGDLFSYEQYF.